The TCR beta chain under discussion was sequenced for a study of T cells in Graves' hyperthyroidism and ophthalmopathy (dated by TCRdb to 2018 to 2020). For context, the study as a whole: To identify TCR V-J signatures that set the groups apart, the researchers used a discovery cohort of about a hundred patients, made up of approximately 43 with Graves' ophthalmopathy and some 55 with stable Graves' hyperthyroidism. For training and testing, the 100 or so patients in the discovery cohort were randomly divided in a 7:3 ratio. In addition, the study compared T-cell repertoires in thyroid tissue and in blood from roughly 6 Graves' hyperthyroidism patients. Prospective prediction of ophthalmopathy was tested in an independent validation cohort consisting of fewer than 20 hyperthyroidism patients and some 17 patients who later progressed to ophthalmopathy. Once sampling was done, hyperthyroidism patients were given methimazole at a starting dose of 30 mg daily, whereas ophthalmopathy patients were given high-dose intravenous methylprednisolone. The paper reports TCR Vbeta CDR3 sequencing of approximately 140 peripheral blood samples: around 45 ophthalmopathy, fewer than 80 hyperthyroidism and around 17 progressor patients. Results and caveats for the whole study, not just this receptor: A 13 V-J signature model separated ophthalmopathy from stable hyperthyroidism, with around 91% sensitivity and around 84% specificity in cross-validation and 80%/75% in testing. Sample size was not statistically predetermined, and blinding of investigators to group allocation was not performed. Most expanded thyroid clonotypes (frequency above 0.001) were also detected in blood, suggesting blood repertoires may reflect thyroid immune responses. In validation, the model predicted progression to ophthalmopathy a median of roughly six months before onset, with about 71% sensitivity and just under 75% specificity.

Amplification of TCR beta CDR3 regions was carried out from RNA transcripts. For the first round of RT-PCR on the TCR CDR3, the HTBI primer set was used together with the Qiagen OneStep RT-PCR kit. The libraries were constructed in a second round of multiplex PCR and then size-selected and purified. Libraries were sequenced paired-end with 100 bp reads on an Illumina HiSeq2000. The study's processing was this. SOAPnuke was used to process the raw data, removing reads that contained adapters or uncalled bases, had a mean Phred below 15, or lacked an exact match to the constant primer or identifier. High-quality paired reads were merged using COPE v1.2.5, and each unique nucleotide sequence was defined as a clonotype. Clonotypes were aligned to IMGT TRBV, TRBD and TRBJ reference segments using MiTCR v1.1. Only V-J combinations with frequency above 0.0001, covering 99.2% of repertoires, were analysed. A TCS score was defined as the ratio between F50 (clonal expansion) and ExV (chaos), using BLOSUM62-based TCRdist between CDR3 peptides within each V-J. Welch's t-statistics and random forest reduced several hundred V-J features to roughly 13, which were used in a naive Bayes classifier (R e1071). TCRdb reran the public reads through fastp at Q25 and MiXCR, keeping productive beta chains. Rows matching on CDR3 protein sequence are summarized as one entry with the most common DNA and genes. TCRdb's processing, not the authors' own work, is the source of the V and J calls. In this sample the table shows around 540,000 distinct CDR3 sequences, 46% of which occur a single time. The ten largest clones take up 8.2% of the sample.

At the junction V is shortened by 7 bases and J by 6 bases, with 9 bases in between. From cysteine to phenylalanine, the CDR3 is 12 amino acids long. Only CDR3 DNA remains: 36 bases, in frame from the first base. Of note for this clonotype: The target of this receptor is not known. It has no much larger one-base neighbor in the sample; base qualities were not kept.

Graves' hyperthyroidism was defined as stable when no progression to ophthalmopathy occurred over 18 months of follow-up. The hyperthyroidism patients were between 18 and 65 years old and newly diagnosed, with a disease duration of less than 2 months. The study excluded patients with uncontrolled infections, other autoimmune diseases, pregnancy or lactation. Diagnoses were established on the basis of clinical symptoms, serum thyroxine and TRAb, thyroid ultrasound, and orbital computed tomography. Total RNA was extracted with Trizol reagent, and quality was checked on an Agilent 2100 Bioanalyzer. The sequence was obtained from a woman aged 18-29 years with Graves' hyperthyroidism. Donor details come from another sample of the same person, matched by shared clones. Sequenced sample: peripheral blood or thyroid tissue (not recorded which). Rearrangement joined TRBV12-3 or TRBV12-4 to TRBJ2-2, with no D gene named confidently. The DNA reads TGTGCCAGCAAGGATCGGGCCGGGGAGCTGTTTTTT. It is translated as CASKDRAGELFF.